A selection of T cell receptor beta chains follows, all from one sample in a study of TIL therapy for anti-PD-1-resistant metastatic lung cancer. Here immunoSEQ multiplex PCR was the method, and the copy in TCRdb shows in-frame clones only, minus some. The sample has fewer than 20,000 clones, over 70% seen once; the top ten hold about 35%. The material sequenced was blood, taken at baseline. Receptors were obtained from a person aged 25-85 years with non-small cell lung cancer. Each CDR3 is given with its conserved first and last residue.

j_call | v_call | cdr3_aa
TRBJ1-1 | TRBV11-3 | CASSLGGQDEAFF
TRBJ1-6 | TRBV6-5 | CASSYGAGRADSPLHF
TRBJ2-1 | TRBV7-3 | CASSFSTAEYNEQFF
TRBJ2-5 | TRBV10-3 | CAISEPQETQYF
TRBJ1-6 | TRBV6-6 | CASSGGQGISNSPLHF
TRBJ1-2 | TRBV7-9 | CASSPGRDYGYTF
TRBJ1-2 | TRBV4-1 | CASSQVWGYYGYTF
NA | TRBV27 | CASSSRGPSSYEQYF
TRBJ2-6 | TRBV5-1 | CASSLEVNVLTF
TRBJ1-1 | TRBV9 | CASSVTDSLGTEAFF
TRBJ2-3 | TRBV2 | CASTGTGGTDTQYF
TRBJ2-3 | TRBV5-6 | CASSATGPDTQYF
TRBJ2-2 | TRBV27 | CASSWDRPVSGELFF
TRBJ2-5 | TRBV11-2 | CASSLDAVASQETQYF
TRBJ2-3 | TRBV5-1 | CASSLGPGSGGTDTQYF
TRBJ2-1 | TRBV6-5 | CASGQGNEQFF
TRBJ2-2 | TRBV28 | CASSFETGELFF
TRBJ2-3 | TRBV7-7 | CASSPLSGTDTQYF
TRBJ2-2 | TRBV6-1 | CANLLAGVRAGELFF
TRBJ1-4 | TRBV29-1 | CSAGGGLNEKLFF
TRBJ2-5 | TRBV7-3 | CASSLQVGRPETQYF
TRBJ2-1 | TRBV4-3 | CASSPLARGNYNEQFF
TRBJ2-6 | TRBV4-3 | CASSQDGHNSGANVLTF
TRBJ2-7 | TRBV30 | CAWSPALGVQYF
TRBJ1-2 | TRBV30 | CALAETSNYGYTF
TRBJ2-6 | TRBV27 | CASSLSQDTFSGANVLTF
TRBJ2-5 | TRBV9 | CASSVFRGGTQETQYF
TRBJ2-5 | TRBV7-6 | CASSLRLIETQYF
TRBJ2-3 | TRBV29-1 | CSVEAGGSTDTQYF
TRBJ1-2 | TRBV7-9 | CASSLARTEAYGYTF
TRBJ2-3 | TRBV5-4 | CASSDSQGEDTDTQYF
TRBJ2-3 | TRBV14 | CASSQDSGAGTRHTQYF
TRBJ2-1 | TRBV4-3 | CASSPHWASANEQFF
TRBJ2-2 | TRBV5-5 | CASSVTGGGAAGELFF
TRBJ1-1 | TRBV7-2 | CASSPQADGGEAFF
TRBJ2-7 | TRBV27 | CASWSGPRRVEQYF
TRBJ2-7 | TRBV7-8 | CASSLVQGAYEQYF
TRBJ1-5 | TRBV30 | CAWSVSRTQPQHF
TRBJ2-5 | TRBV27 | CASSLQRGGETQYF
TRBJ2-3 | TRBV30 | CAHVGTITDTQYF
TRBJ2-2 | TRBV10-2 | CASSDLGLAGWTGELFF
TRBJ2-1 | TRBV29-1 | CSEIWANEQFF
TRBJ2-7 | TRBV29-1 | CSVVSNYEQYF
TRBJ1-3 | TRBV14 | CASSQDSPGGPGHTIYF
TRBJ1-6 | TRBV19 | CASSSGGKWNSPLHF
TRBJ2-7 | TRBV13 | CASSRQGGAYEQYF
TRBJ2-5 | TRBV5-6 | CASSLTITLQETQYF
TRBJ2-5 | TRBV11-2 | CASSLVRGGEKTQYF
TRBJ1-1 | TRBV6-1 | CASSWDSNTEAFF
TRBJ2-1 | TRBV2 | CASSRLDGYNEQFF
TRBJ1-1 | TRBV7-9 | CASSPTGRTEAFF
TRBJ2-7 | TRBV7-2 | CASSLWGREEDEQYF